One sample yielded the 27 T cell receptor beta chains listed below, sequenced in a study of cytotoxic CD8 clonotypes in ibrutinib-treated CLL. Generated by immunoSEQ multiplex PCR, the TCRdb table keeps only in-frame clones and is missing some. The sample comprises roughly 170,000 clones, around 80% of which are singletons, and about 4.3% rests with the top ten. The starting material was PBMCs, obtained after 24 months of ibrutinib treatment. Receptors originate from a human donor with chronic lymphocytic leukemia.

This chain uses TRBV28 with TRBJ1-2; D may be TRBD1 (5 bases). This CDR3 spans 17 amino acids. V lost 6 bases to trimming and J lost 0 bases, with 20 bases between them. Germline CDR1 and CDR2: MDHEN and SYDVKM. The CDR3 loop reads CASRLPPPTGANYGYTF. CDR3 nucleotides: TGTGCCAGCAGACTTCCACCCCCCACAGGAGCTAACTATGGCTACACCTTC.

DNA of the CDR3: TGTGCCAGCAGTGAAAGGGGACAGGGGATCGCCACAGATACGCAGTATTTT. Its translation: CASSERGQGIATDTQYF. J is TRBJ2-3 and V is TRBV6-1, with 10 bases matching TRBD1. The CDR3 runs to 17 residues. With 2 bases clipped from V and 2 bases from J, the junction kept 7 bases outside the gene matches. Germline loops: CDR1 MNHNS, CDR2 SASEGT.

The rearrangement uses TRBV4-3 and TRBJ1-1; D remains unclear. V was cut by 1 base and J by 0 bases, with 12 bases left in between. This CDR3 contains 16 residues. CDR1 is LGHNA, CDR2 YSLEER, per germline. Written as DNA, the CDR3 is TGCGCCAGCAGCCAAGTGGGAAGGGTCTTGAACACTGAAGCTTTCTTT. Translation gives CASSQVGRVLNTEAFF.

V and J are TRBV7-3 and TRBJ2-2; 7 positions match TRBD2. CDR3 size: 16 residues. The ends lost 4 bases at V and 1 base at J; junction bases unmatched: 6. Germline-derived CDR1 and CDR2 are SGHTA and FQGTGA. CDR3 nucleotides: TGTGCCAGCAGCTCCTCGGGGGGACTGAACACCGGGGAGCTGTTTTTT. Protein product: CASSSSGGLNTGELFF.

This clone was seen only a few times. The chain couples TRBV19 to TRBJ1-1; D ambiguous. Germline V gene sequence: CDR1 LNHDA, CDR2 SQIVND (reference sequence). CDR3 length: 14 residues. The ends were cut back, 8 bases at V and 2 bases at J, with 15 bases in the middle. CDR3 residues: CASFRGNLNTEAFF. In DNA, the CDR3 is TGTGCCAGTTTCCGAGGGAACCTTAACACTGAAGCTTTCTTT. Using reference TRBV19 and TRBJ1-1 for the parts outside the CDR3, the full variable domain is DGGITQSPKYLFRKEGQNVTLSCEQNLNHDAMYWYRQDPGQGLRLIYYSQIVNDFQKGDIAEGYSVSREKKESFPLTVTSAQKNPTAFYLCASFRGNLNTEAFFGQGTRLTVV.

V usage is TRBV2 and J usage is TRBJ2-3, with D perhaps TRBD2 (6 bases). CDR3 length: 16 amino acids. Germline V gene data show CDR1 as SNHLY and CDR2 as FYNNEI. Trimming stripped 5 bases from V and 4 bases from J, with 19 bases between. CDR3 sequence: CASSFAGWASADTQYF. The DNA of the CDR3 is TGTGCCAGCAGTTTCGCGGGATGGGCTAGCGCAGATACGCAGTATTTT.

The sample holds one count of this clone. The chain employs TRBV9 and TRBJ1-4; no definite D call. Germline V gives CDR1 SGDLS, CDR2 YYNGEE. Trimming took off 3 bases at V and 6 bases at J, with 9 bases between the two ends. The CDR3 covers 13 residues. CDR3 DNA sequence: TGTGCCAGCAGCGCGGGCCGGGATGAAAAACTGTTTTTT. It is translated as CASSAGRDEKLFF.

V is TRBV18 and J is TRBJ2-1, with TRBD2 identical over 9 bases. Trimming at V came to 3 bases and at J to 7 bases, leaving 7 bases not matched to a gene. CDR1 KGHSH and CDR2 LQKENI come from the germline V gene. This CDR3 contains 15 residues. This chain's CDR3 is CASSPKGLAVNEQFF. Written as DNA, the CDR3 is TGTGCCAGCTCACCCAAGGGACTAGCAGTGAATGAGCAGTTCTTC. Full variable domain (remainder filled in from reference TRBV18 and TRBJ2-1): NAGVMQNPRHLVRRRGQEARLRCSPMKGHSHVYWYRQLPEEGLKFMVYLQKENIIDESGMPKERFSAEFPKEGPSILRIQQVVRGDSAAYFCASSPKGLAVNEQFFGPGTRLTVL.

The DNA of the CDR3 is TGTGCCAGCAGCTTAGTCGGTCAGTTGAACACTGAAGCTTTCTTT. Translating gives CASSLVGQLNTEAFF. This rearrangement joins TRBV7-8 to TRBJ1-1; D is ambiguous. V was cut by 1 base and J by 0 bases, with 9 bases left in between. This CDR3 has 15 residues. Germline CDR1 and CDR2: SGHVS and FQNEAQ.

J is TRBJ1-2 and V is TRBV5-1; tentative D call: TRBD1 (6 bases). The CDR3 has 15 residues. V gave up 0 bases and J gave up 1 base, with 10 bases separating them. Germline CDR1 SGHRS, CDR2 YFSETQ. DNA for the CDR3: TGCGCCAGCAGCTTGGTTTTGGACAGTAACTATGGCTACACCTTC. It codes for CASSLVLDSNYGYTF.

As for this clone: This may come from a read error, since a much larger clone is one base off. This CDR3 is also generated by other DNA sequences in the sample. The chain is built from TRBV6-1 and TRBJ1-6; D uncertain. The CDR3 runs 14 residues. CDR1 and CDR2 (germline): MNHNS, SASEGT. The CDR3: CASSEVPINSPLHF. The CDR3 region has the DNA TGTGCCAGCAGTGAGGTACCGATTAATTCACCCCTACACTTT.

The chain recombines TRBV4-1 with TRBJ2-7; 7 bases fit TRBD1. The ends lost 5 bases at V and 6 bases at J; junction bases unmatched: 13. The germline V gene has CDR1 MGHRA and CDR2 YSYEKL. CDR3 size: 15 residues. CDR3 amino acids: CASSNTDRVAGEQYF. CDR3 coding DNA: TGCGCCAGCAGCAACACCGACAGGGTTGCAGGCGAGCAGTACTTC.

The J gene is TRBJ1-1, the V gene TRBV7-2, with 9 nucleotides matching TRBD1. This CDR3 contains 15 residues. Germline values: CDR1 SGHTA, CDR2 FQGNSA. The ends lost 3 bases at V and 7 bases at J; junction bases unmatched: 9. CDR3 sequence: CASSFTGQGGNEAFF. Written as DNA, the CDR3 is TGTGCCAGCAGCTTTACGGGACAGGGAGGGAATGAAGCTTTCTTT.

The V call is TRBV6-5, the J call TRBJ2-2; 8 nucleotides align to TRBD1. V shed 11 bases and J 0 bases; nucleotides not matched to a gene: 5. The CDR3 covers 14 residues. Germline V gives CDR1 MNHEY, CDR2 SVGAGI. The CDR3 nucleotides read TGTGCCGGCACGGGACAGGCGAACACCGGGGAGCTGTTTTTT. Translation: CAGTGQANTGELFF.

The gene calls are TRBV6-1 and TRBJ2-3; a possible D gene is TRBD2 (6 bases). The germline gives CDR1 MNHNS, CDR2 SASEGT. The CDR3 covers 14 residues. V was pared by 2 bases and J by 6 bases, with 12 bases between. Here the CDR3 reads CASSEPSGGDTQYF. For the CDR3, the DNA is TGTGCCAGCAGTGAACCAAGCGGAGGGGATACGCAGTATTTT.

This clone has only one observation. CDR3 loop: CASSGDRGGGRNQPQHF. The DNA for the CDR3 is TGTGCCAGCAGTGGAGACAGGGGAGGGGGTCGAAATCAGCCCCAGCATTTT. The chain is built from TRBV6-1 and TRBJ1-5; 8 bases are shared with TRBD1. CDR1 and CDR2 from the germline V gene are MNHNS and SASEGT. With 4 bases clipped from V and 4 bases from J, the junction kept 12 bases outside the gene matches. This CDR3 has 17 amino acids.

V usage is TRBV14 and J usage is TRBJ2-5, with D perhaps matching TRBD2 (6 bases). In germline, CDR1 is SGHDN, CDR2 FVKESK. Trimming cost V 4 bases and J 5 bases, with 20 bases left between them. The CDR3 spans 16 residues. This CDR3 is CASSRLRGGREETQYF. Here the CDR3 DNA reads TGTGCCAGCAGCCGTCTTAGAGGAGGCCGGGAGGAGACCCAGTACTTC.

V usage is TRBV28 and J usage is TRBJ2-7, with D perhaps matching TRBD1 (5 bases). The ends were cut back, 0 bases at V and 1 base at J, with 10 bases in the middle. Per germline, CDR1 MDHEN and CDR2 SYDVKM. The CDR3 loop spans 15 amino acids. This chain's CDR3 is CASSLWDKYSYEQYF. As DNA, the CDR3 is TGTGCCAGCAGTTTATGGGACAAATATTCCTACGAGCAGTACTTC.

The rearrangement joins TRBV27 to TRBJ2-2; 10 bases align to TRBD2. The CDR3 extends over 17 amino acids. The trim removed 5 bases at V and 6 bases at J, leaving 12 bases unmatched. The germline V gene encodes CDR1 MNHEY and CDR2 SMNVEV (reference sequence). CDR3 sequence: CASSIKTSGNPSGELFF. The CDR3 DNA is TGTGCCAGCAGTATTAAAACTAGCGGGAACCCATCCGGGGAGCTGTTTTTT.

The chain employs TRBV2 and TRBJ2-2; no reliable D call. Trimming stripped 8 bases from V and 3 bases from J, with 7 bases between. The CDR3 consists of 12 residues. The germline V gene has CDR1 SNHLY and CDR2 FYNNEI. The CDR3 sequence: CASRTDTGELFF. The CDR3 region has the DNA TGTGCCAGCCGTACTGACACCGGGGAGCTGTTTTTT.

J is TRBJ2-1 and V is TRBV7-2; the match to TRBD1 covers 7 bases. The V gene end was trimmed by 5 bases and the J gene end by 15 bases; junction bases not matched to a gene: 16. The germline CDR1 and CDR2 sequences are SGHTA and FQGNSA. The CDR3 length is 14 residues. CDR3 DNA sequence: TGTGCCAGCAGCACATCGGCCCGGGACAGCGTCCCGTTCTTC. It encodes CASSTSARDSVPFF.

This rearrangement joins TRBV7-3 to TRBJ2-5; 8 bases are a match to TRBD2. Germline V gene sequence: CDR1 SGHTA, CDR2 FQGTGA. The CDR3 has 16 amino acids. V trimming: 5 bases; J trimming: 1 base; junction bases outside the gene matches: 9. CDR3: CASSLIAGNPQETQYF. The CDR3 coding sequence is TGTGCCAGCAGCCTTATAGCGGGGAACCCCCAAGAGACCCAGTACTTC.

V usage is TRBV30 and J usage is TRBJ1-1, with 7 bases identical to TRBD1. Looked up from germline, CDR1 is GTSNPN and CDR2 is SVGIG (reference sequence). The CDR3 runs 15 residues. V lost 3 bases to trimming and J lost 5 bases; unmatched junction nucleotides: 12. CDR3 in amino acids: CAWRGPRQGGTEAFF. The CDR3 coding sequence is TGTGCCTGGAGAGGACCCCGACAGGGAGGGACTGAAGCTTTCTTT.

The rearrangement joins TRBV28 to TRBJ1-5, with a possible D match to TRBD1 (5 bases). Trimming cost V 1 base and J 6 bases, with 10 bases left between them. Germline V lookup: CDR1 MDHEN, CDR2 SYDVKM. This CDR3 is 14 amino acids long. The CDR3 sequence: CASSLFGGSQPQHF. The CDR3 region has the DNA TGTGCCAGCAGTTTATTCGGGGGGAGTCAGCCCCAGCATTTT.

This chain joins TRBV9 and TRBJ1-1; tentative D call: TRBD1 (5 bases). The germline V gene encodes CDR1 SGDLS and CDR2 YYNGEE. CDR3 length: 15 amino acids. Between the trimmed V and J ends, which lost 1 base and 4 bases, there was a span of 14 bases. The CDR3 bases are TGTGCCAGCAGCGTACTAACGGGGGGAGGCACTGAAGCTTTCTTT. Translating it yields CASSVLTGGGTEAFF.

The chain is built from TRBV6-5 and TRBJ1-6, with D tentatively TRBD1 (6 bases). The V gene's germline CDR1 is MNHEY and CDR2 SVGAGI. The V end lost 2 bases, the J end lost 7 bases, and 9 bases lay between the germline ends. The CDR3 totals 14 residues. CDR3 protein: CASSYLQGNSPLHF. The CDR3 nucleotides are TGTGCCAGCAGTTACCTACAGGGCAATTCACCCCTCCACTTT.

The CDR3 DNA reads TGTGCCAGCAGCTTAGTCCGGGACAGGGGGCTTAGCTCCTACAATGAGCAGTTCTTC. As protein: CASSLVRDRGLSSYNEQFF. This chain connects TRBV7-2 to TRBJ2-1; 12 nucleotides line up with TRBD1. CDR1 is SGHTA, CDR2 FQGNSA, per germline. The trim removed 1 base at V and 0 bases at J, leaving 7 bases unmatched. There are 19 residues in the CDR3.